These 10 T cell receptor beta chains were all obtained from the same sample, sequenced in a study of cytomegalovirus exposure and HLA in healthy donors. PCR amplification relied on 60 Vbeta primers (plus 13 Jbeta primers). The assay was immunoSEQ multiplex PCR, and TCRdb's table has in-frame clones only and misses some. The table lists 150,000 to 200,000 clones, around 83% of them singletons. Source material: PBMCs. All receptors derive from a woman in her forties or fifties in good health and CMV-seropositive.

The CDR3 DNA reads as TGTGCCAGCAGCGGACTAGCGGGTCGCACCACAGATACGCAGTATTTT. It translates to CASSGLAGRTTDTQYF. V usage is TRBV14 and J usage is TRBJ2-3, with 11 bases aligning to TRBD2. The germline gives CDR1 SGHDN, CDR2 FVKESK. Trimming took 5 bases from V and 2 from J; bases not matched to a gene: 6. The CDR3 runs 16 residues.

The chain uses TRBV28 and TRBJ2-7, with D possibly matching TRBD2 (6 bases). The germline gives CDR1 MDHEN, CDR2 SYDVKM. The CDR3 spans 15 residues. Trimming took off 5 bases at V and 4 bases at J, with 18 bases between the two ends. CDR3 sequence: CASSPWGGDSYEQYF. The CDR3 coding sequence is TGTGCCAGCAGTCCTTGGGGAGGAGATTCTTACGAGCAGTACTTC.

V usage is TRBV5-6 and J usage is TRBJ1-2, with TRBD1 matching 10 bases. Germline values: CDR1 SGHDT, CDR2 YYEEEE. The CDR3 consists of 13 residues. V trimming: 4 bases; J trimming: 6 bases; junction bases outside the gene matches: 3. The CDR3 sequence: CASSHDRGHGYTF. CDR3 DNA: TGTGCCAGCAGCCATGACAGGGGGCATGGCTACACCTTC.

The chain carries TRBV6-6 and TRBJ2-5; D is uncertain. The V gene lost 4 bases and the J gene lost 0 bases, with 6 bases spanning the gap. This CDR3 has 13 amino acids. Per the germline V gene, CDR1 is MNHNY and CDR2 is SVGAGI (reference sequence). This chain's CDR3 is CASSSTYQETQYF. The CDR3 region has the DNA TGTGCCAGCAGTTCGACTTACCAAGAGACCCAGTACTTC.

The CDR3 coding sequence is TGTGCCTGGGAAGGGGACAGGGAAGGTGAAGCTTTCTTT. Encoded protein: CAWEGDREGEAFF. This chain uses TRBV30 with TRBJ1-1; 9 bases agree with TRBD1. CDR1 is GTSNPN and CDR2 is SVGIG in the germline V gene (reference sequence). The V and J ends lost 5 bases and 7 bases, in that order; junction bases with no gene match: 8. CDR3 length equals 13 residues.

In the case of this clone: At one of its ends the junction is not consistent with the germline gene, which may arise from a read error. This chain joins TRBV7-9 and TRBJ1-3; D unresolved. The CDR3 has 16 residues. Germline CDR1 SEHNR, CDR2 FQNEAQ (reference sequence). The DNA for the CDR3 is TGTTCCAGCAGCTTATCCCGGGGAAAGTCTGGAAACACCATATATTTT. It translates to CSSSLSRGKSGNTIYF.

V gene TRBV28 combines with J gene TRBJ1-5, with TRBD1 identical over 10 bases. The V gene end was trimmed by 5 bases and the J gene end by 5 bases; junction bases not matched to a gene: 6. The CDR3 covers 15 residues. The V gene's germline CDR1 is MDHEN and CDR2 SYDVKM. The CDR3 sequence: CASSPPTGGHQPQHF. The CDR3 DNA is TGTGCCAGCAGTCCCCCGACAGGGGGCCATCAGCCCCAGCATTTT. Complete variable domain (other parts from reference TRBV28 and TRBJ1-5): DVKVTQSSRYLVKRTGEKVFLECVQDMDHENMFWYRQDPGLGLRLIYFSYDVKMKEKGDIPEGYSVSREKKERFSLILESASTNQTSMYLCASSPPTGGHQPQHFGDGTRLSIL.

This rearrangement joins TRBV10-2 to TRBJ1-1, with TRBD1 matching 7 bases. This CDR3 is built from 14 residues. The V segment lost 4 bases and the J segment 0 bases; nucleotides outside the gene matches: 2. CDR1 is WSHSY and CDR2 is SAAADI in the germline V gene. As DNA, the CDR3 is TGCGCCAGCAGTGGGACAGGTGTGAACACTGAAGCTTTCTTT. Translating gives CASSGTGVNTEAFF.

This clone is a singleton in its sample. V usage is TRBV29-1 and J usage is TRBJ2-3; D perhaps matches TRBD1 (5 bases). Per germline, CDR1 SQVTM and CDR2 ANQGSEA. The CDR3 extends over 12 amino acids. V was cut by 0 bases and J by 5 bases, with 6 bases left in between. CDR3 sequence reads: CSVEDQGDTQYF. The CDR3 DNA sequence: TGCAGCGTTGAAGATCAGGGAGATACGCAGTATTTT.

The chain is built from TRBV18 and TRBJ2-5; 9 nucleotides align to TRBD1. Germline V lookup: CDR1 KGHSH, CDR2 LQKENI. The CDR3 is made up of 15 amino acids. The V segment lost 3 bases and the J segment 5 bases; nucleotides outside the gene matches: 7. In DNA, the CDR3 is TGTGCCAGCTCACCGCGGACAGGGGAGGAGGAGACCCAGTACTTC. This encodes CASSPRTGEEETQYF. Complete variable domain (other parts from reference TRBV18 and TRBJ2-5): NAGVMQNPRHLVRRRGQEARLRCSPMKGHSHVYWYRQLPEEGLKFMVYLQKENIIDESGMPKERFSAEFPKEGPSILRIQQVVRGDSAAYFCASSPRTGEEETQYFGPGTRLLVL.